This passage covers 24 T cell receptor beta chains from one sample sequenced in a study of T cell changes during pregnancy in multiple sclerosis (dated by TCRdb to 2018 to 2020). The method behind the library was the immunoSEQ multiplex PCR assay. TCRdb provides this immuneACCESS table in a form limited to in-frame rearrangements. Some clones are lacking; in checked studies, under half of them reflect an unresolved V gene, and why the rest are absent is not known. The sample contains about 38,000 clones, 88% of them found a single time. Around 7.3% of the sample is in the top ten clones. Sequenced material: CD8+ T cells from peripheral blood mononuclear cells, taken in the third trimester of pregnancy. Receptor source: a female donor with multiple sclerosis, enrolled in a pregnancy study.

CDR3 amino acids: CASSPLRDKNYGYTF. CDR3 DNA sequence: TGTGCCAGCTCACCGCTCCGGGACAAGAACTATGGCTACACCTTC. V usage is TRBV18 and J usage is TRBJ1-2, with D perhaps TRBD1 (6 bases). The CDR3 covers 15 residues. Germline CDR1 and CDR2: KGHSH and LQKENI. Trimming took 3 bases from V and 2 from J, leaving 13 bases between them.

V is TRBV4-3 and J is TRBJ2-1; TRBD2 matches 7 bases. V dropped 0 bases and J dropped 8; count of bases not matched to a gene: 7. This CDR3 has 15 residues. From germline, CDR1 is LGHNA and CDR2 YSLEER. CDR3 in amino acids: CASSQEGGTLDEQFF. CDR3 nucleotides: TGCGCCAGCAGCCAAGAGGGGGGGACTCTGGATGAGCAGTTCTTC.

The chain recombines TRBV19 with TRBJ2-5; D might be TRBD1 (6 bases). The length of the CDR3 is 15 residues. With 0 bases removed from V and 5 bases from J, the gap between germline ends came to 13 bases. Looked up from germline, CDR1 is LNHDA and CDR2 is SQIVND (reference sequence). CDR3 bases: TGTGCCAGTAGTATAGACTTGGACAGTCGCGAGACCCAGTACTTC. Its protein product is CASSIDLDSRETQYF.

The chain is built from TRBV9 and TRBJ2-2; 8 bases agree with TRBD1. V shed 4 bases, J shed 6 bases, and the junction held 2 bases outside the gene matches. The CDR3 runs 13 residues. CDR1 SGDLS and CDR2 YYNGEE come from the germline V gene. The CDR3 bases are TGTGCCAGCAGCCCGACAGGGGCCGGGGAGCTGTTTTTT. Translated, it gives CASSPTGAGELFF.

J is TRBJ2-2 and V is TRBV2; the match to TRBD1 covers 8 bases. Germline assignment: CDR1 SNHLY and CDR2 FYNNEI. Unmatched junction bases numbered 7, after V lost 2 bases and J lost 5 bases. This CDR3 spans 16 amino acids. The CDR3 DNA reads as TGTGCCAGCAGTGAATACCAGGGGGCTGGTACCGGGGAGCTGTTTTTT. Translating it yields CASSEYQGAGTGELFF.

The CDR3 sequence: CASSYSGQGTSYTF. The DNA of the CDR3 is TGTGCCAGCAGTTACTCGGGGCAGGGGACTAGCTACACCTTC. J is TRBJ1-2 and V is TRBV6-5, with D possibly TRBD1 on 6 matching bases. The V gene's germline CDR1 is MNHEY and CDR2 SVGAGI. The CDR3 totals 14 residues. Trimming removed 0 bases from V and 9 bases from J, with 14 bases in between.

This chain uses TRBV28 with TRBJ1-2; D might be TRBD1 (6 bases). Trimming shortened V by 10 bases and J by 3 bases, and 18 bases separated the two germline ends. Germline-derived CDR1 and CDR2 are MDHEN and SYDVKM. The CDR3 is made up of 14 amino acids. In nucleotides, the CDR3 is TGTGCCACCCGACCAGGGGATCCCTACTATGGCTACACCTTC. It is translated as CATRPGDPYYGYTF.

The genes are TRBV2 and TRBJ2-5; 10 nucleotides line up with TRBD2. TRBJ2-7 explains the end of the DNA better; the J call may be wrong. Germline V gives CDR1 SNHLY, CDR2 FYNNEI. There are 15 residues in the CDR3. The CDR3 sequence is CASSSLAGAAYEQYF. In DNA form, the CDR3 reads TGTGCCAGCAGTTCCCTAGCGGGGGCGGCCTACGAGCAGTACTTC.

This sequence joins TRBV5-1 and TRBJ2-1, with D unresolved. Germline CDR1 SGHRS, CDR2 YFSETQ. The CDR3 consists of 14 residues. Trimming took off 1 base at V and 4 bases at J, with 9 bases between the two ends. CDR3 region: CASSLMTVYNEQFF. For the CDR3, the DNA is TGCGCCAGCAGCTTGATGACTGTATACAATGAGCAGTTCTTC. The whole variable domain, filled in from reference TRBV5-1 and TRBJ2-1, reads KAGVTQTPRYLIKTRGQQVTLSCSPISGHRSVSWYQQTPGQGLQFLFEYFSETQRNKGNFPGRFSGRQFSNSRSEMNVSTLELGDSALYLCASSLMTVYNEQFFGPGTRLTVL.

This clone was observed once. The chain recombines TRBV19 with TRBJ1-2; no firm D call. Deletions cut 0 bases from V and 3 bases from J, with 11 bases between. CDR1 and CDR2 from the germline V gene are LNHDA and SQIVND (reference sequence). This CDR3 spans 15 amino acids. CDR3 in DNA: TGTGCCAGTAGTATAGACCTCGAGGCATACTATGGCTACACCTTC. It is translated as CASSIDLEAYYGYTF. Full variable domain (outside the CDR3, taken from reference TRBV19 and TRBJ1-2): DGGITQSPKYLFRKEGQNVTLSCEQNLNHDAMYWYRQDPGQGLRLIYYSQIVNDFQKGDIAEGYSVSREKKESFPLTVTSAQKNPTAFYLCASSIDLEAYYGYTFGSGTRLTVV.

The chain employs TRBV15 and TRBJ2-5; 10 bases line up with TRBD1. CDR1 is LNHNV and CDR2 is YYDKDF in the germline V gene (reference sequence). J was trimmed by 11 bases and V by 4 bases; bases with no gene match: 16. This CDR3 is built from 16 residues. This CDR3 is CATSTPRDRGVGEQYF. The CDR3 bases are TGTGCCACCAGCACCCCCCGGGACAGGGGAGTGGGGGAGCAGTACTTC. The whole variable domain, filled in from reference TRBV15 and TRBJ2-5, reads DAMVIQNPRYQVTQFGKPVTLSCSQTLNHNVMYWYQQKSSQAPKLLFHYYDKDFNNEADTPDNFQSRRPNTSFCFLDIRSPGLGDTAMYLCATSTPRDRGVGEQYFGPGTRLLVL.

J is TRBJ2-1 and V is TRBV27; the D gene is possibly TRBD1 (6 bases). V was trimmed by 5 bases and J by 3 bases, leaving 17 bases between them. Germline V lookup: CDR1 MNHEY, CDR2 SMNVEV (reference sequence). The CDR3 is 16 amino acids. The CDR3 reads CASSRQGGMSYNEQFF. CDR3 sequence (DNA): TGTGCCAGCAGTCGACAAGGGGGTATGAGCTACAATGAGCAGTTCTTC.

The gene calls are TRBV27 and TRBJ2-2; D may be TRBD2 (5 bases). CDR1 and CDR2 from the germline V gene are MNHEY and SMNVEV (reference sequence). CDR3 length: 13 amino acids. V lost 6 bases to trimming and J lost 2 bases, with 7 bases between them. CDR3 sequence reads: CASSSGNTGELFF. The CDR3 nucleotides read TGTGCCAGCAGCAGCGGTAACACCGGGGAGCTGTTTTTT.

The chain joins TRBV4-3 to TRBJ1-2; a possible D gene is TRBD1 (5 bases). Trimming took 0 bases from V and 3 from J, leaving 8 bases between them. Looked up from germline, CDR1 is LGHNA and CDR2 is YSLEER. The CDR3 is 14 residues long. Here the CDR3 DNA reads TGCGCCAGCAGCCAAGATCTAGGGGACTATGGCTACACCTTC. As protein: CASSQDLGDYGYTF.

This chain connects TRBV5-5 to TRBJ1-1; D might be TRBD1 (5 bases). This CDR3 region has 14 residues. Per the germline V gene, CDR1 is SGHKS and CDR2 is YYEKEE (reference sequence). V lost 4 bases and J lost 0, with 10 bases in between. The CDR3 spells CASSHRWLNTEAFF. The CDR3 nucleotides read TGTGCCAGCAGCCACAGGTGGTTGAACACTGAAGCTTTCTTT.

The genes are TRBV2 and TRBJ2-5; 8 bases agree with TRBD2. Trimming cost V 3 bases and J 4 bases; bases outside gene matches: 4. CDR1 and CDR2 (germline): SNHLY, FYNNEI. The CDR3 loop spans 14 amino acids. The CDR3 DNA follows: TGTGCCAGCAGTGATTGGACTAGCCGAGAGACCCAGTACTTC. Its protein is CASSDWTSRETQYF.

About this clone itself: The junction departs from the called germline gene at one end, perhaps through a read error. J is TRBJ2-1 and V is TRBV5-1; no firm D call. The CDR3 has 14 amino acids. Germline V CDR1 and CDR2: SGHRS, YFSETQ. CDR3 amino acids: CAGSFTFSYNEQFF. The CDR3 DNA sequence: TGCGCCGGCAGCTTCACTTTCTCCTACAATGAGCAGTTCTTC. Full variable domain (rest looked up from reference TRBV5-1 and TRBJ2-1): KAGVTQTPRYLIKTRGQQVTLSCSPISGHRSVSWYQQTPGQGLQFLFEYFSETQRNKGNFPGRFSGRQFSNSRSEMNVSTLELGDSALYLCAGSFTFSYNEQFFGPGTRLTVL.

The V call is TRBV19, the J call TRBJ1-5; D may be TRBD1 (5 bases). V dropped 4 bases and J dropped 0 bases, with 13 bases sitting between them. Germline V CDR1 and CDR2: LNHDA, SQIVND (reference sequence). The CDR3 consists of 16 residues. CDR3 in DNA: TGTGCCAGTAGTACCAGGGCTGTTGATAGCAATCAGCCCCAGCATTTT. It codes for CASSTRAVDSNQPQHF.

The rearrangement links TRBV19 to TRBJ2-2, with D possibly TRBD2 on 5 matching bases. Trimming took off 6 bases at V and 6 bases at J, with 14 bases between the two ends. The CDR3 spans 14 residues. CDR1 LNHDA and CDR2 SQIVND come from the germline V gene (reference sequence). CDR3 sequence: CASRGVWSSGELFF. Written as DNA, the CDR3 is TGTGCCAGTAGGGGAGTTTGGAGTTCCGGGGAGCTGTTTTTT. Full variable domain (rest looked up from reference TRBV19 and TRBJ2-2): DGGITQSPKYLFRKEGQNVTLSCEQNLNHDAMYWYRQDPGQGLRLIYYSQIVNDFQKGDIAEGYSVSREKKESFPLTVTSAQKNPTAFYLCASRGVWSSGELFFGEGSRLTVL.

V usage is TRBV27 and J usage is TRBJ2-4; 7 bases are a match to TRBD1. Looked up from germline, CDR1 is MNHEY and CDR2 is SMNVEV (reference sequence). This CDR3 is built from 13 residues. The junction had 6 bases not matched to a gene; V was cut back by 5 bases and J by 8 bases. The CDR3 here is CASSTTGDHIQYF. The CDR3 DNA is TGTGCCAGCAGTACTACAGGGGATCACATTCAGTACTTC.

The chain carries TRBV5-6 and TRBJ2-5, with 7 bases matching TRBD1. The CDR3 is 15 residues long. Germline assignment: CDR1 SGHDT and CDR2 YYEEEE. V shed 3 bases and J 2 bases; nucleotides not matched to a gene: 7. CDR3 residues: CASSSDRVWQETQYF. CDR3 coding DNA: TGTGCCAGCAGCTCTGACAGGGTTTGGCAAGAGACCCAGTACTTC.

J is TRBJ1-1 and V is TRBV7-8, with D maybe TRBD1 (6 bases). Per germline, CDR1 SGHVS and CDR2 FQNEAQ. The CDR3 totals 15 residues. The ends were cut back, 2 bases at V and 4 bases at J, with 14 bases in the middle. Here the CDR3 reads CASSLSRGGSTEAFF. The CDR3 bases are TGTGCCAGCAGCTTATCCCGGGGGGGCAGCACTGAAGCTTTCTTT. Complete variable domain (other parts from reference TRBV7-8 and TRBJ1-1): GAGVSQSPRYKVAKRGQDVALRCDPISGHVSLFWYQQALGQGPEFLTYFQNEAQLDKSGLPSDRFFAERPEGSVSTLKIQRTQQEDSAVYLCASSLSRGGSTEAFFGQGTRLTVV.

The chain combines TRBV6-5 with TRBJ1-1; D is unclear. CDR3 length equals 14 residues. In germline, CDR1 is MNHEY, CDR2 SVGAGI. The V and J ends lost 0 bases and 11 bases respectively, with 16 bases between them. The CDR3 DNA reads TGTGCCAGCAGTTACTCGAGTCTGAACGTGAAGGCTTTCTTT. This codes for CASSYSSLNVKAFF.

The V call is TRBV4-1, the J call TRBJ1-1; D remains unclear. The CDR3 runs 13 residues. CDR1 is MGHRA and CDR2 is YSYEKL in the germline V gene. Trimming pared 3 bases from V and 4 bases from J, leaving 9 bases between. The DNA of the CDR3 is TGCGCCAGCAGCCAGAGGGTAGGCACTGAAGCTTTCTTT. This translates into CASSQRVGTEAFF.